The 27 T cell receptor beta chains given below trace back to one sample, sequenced in a study of T cells in localized non-small cell lung cancer. Using immunoSEQ multiplex PCR, the repertoire was profiled, and TCRdb retains in-frame clones only, with some absent. This table holds about 2,200 clones, around 28% found once. This material consisted of normal lung tissue next to the tumor, taken before any cancer treatment. The receptors were sampled from a man aged 40 to 75 with stage III lung adenocarcinoma.

This clone was seen only once. The V gene is TRBV15, the J gene TRBJ2-2; D is ambiguous. CDR3 size: 14 residues. The germline gives CDR1 LNHNV, CDR2 YYDKDF (reference sequence). Trimming took 1 base from V and 1 from J, leaving 4 bases between them. The CDR3 DNA reads as TGTGCCACCAGCAGAGTTCTGAACACCGGGGAGCTGTTTTTT. Its translation is CATSRVLNTGELFF.

V and J are TRBV5-1 and TRBJ2-7; the match to TRBD2 covers 7 bases. Trimming took 3 bases from V and 1 from J; bases not matched to a gene: 4. Germline-derived CDR1 and CDR2 are SGHRS and YFSETQ. The CDR3 is 14 residues long. This CDR3 reads CASSSRLASYEQYF. CDR3 DNA sequence: TGCGCCAGCAGCTCCCGACTAGCTTCCTACGAGCAGTACTTC.

The chain joins TRBV6-8 to TRBJ2-5; 11 bases map to TRBD2. Trimming cost V 7 bases and J 1 base; bases outside gene matches: 8. Germline CDR1 is MNHGY and CDR2 is SAAAGT. The CDR3 is 16 amino acids. The CDR3 region has the DNA TGTGCCAGCATCCCCCGCCTAGCGGGGGGCCAAGAGACCCAGTACTTC. This translates into CASIPRLAGGQETQYF.

This clone counts as medium-sized (0.01 to 0.1%). The chain couples TRBV11-3 to TRBJ2-7; D not certain. The CDR3 runs to 18 residues. CDR1 SGHNT and CDR2 YENEEA come from the germline V gene. Trimming removed 2 bases from V and 3 bases from J, with 23 bases in between. The CDR3 loop is CASSLTPNLNTPIYEQYF. CDR3 nucleotides: TGTGCCAGCAGCTTAACCCCAAATCTCAACACTCCCATCTACGAGCAGTACTTC.

On this clone itself: One end of the junction does not line up with germline, which may come from a read error. The chain has TRBV9 and TRBJ1-4, with a weak D call TRBD1 (5 bases). Germline V gives CDR1 SGDLS, CDR2 YYNGEE. This CDR3 has 14 residues. In nucleotides, the CDR3 is TGTGCTAGCAGTGGGGAAGGGGCTAATGAAAAACTGTTTTTT. Translating gives CASSGEGANEKLFF.

This rearrangement joins TRBV18 to TRBJ1-1; D remains ambiguous. The CDR3 has 13 residues. V lost 9 bases and J 3 bases, leaving 14 bases between the germline ends. Germline lookup yields CDR1 KGHSH and CDR2 LQKENI. CDR3 DNA sequence: TGTGCCAGTATGGGAGGGATGGACACTGAAGCTTTCTTT. This sequence encodes CASMGGMDTEAFF.

The chain has TRBV30 and TRBJ1-3; D unresolved. The germline gives CDR1 GTSNPN, CDR2 SVGIG (reference sequence). The CDR3 sequence is 15 residues long. Trimming removed 0 bases at V and 2 bases at J, with 11 bases between. The chain's CDR3 is CAWSVGVGTGNTIYF. The CDR3 DNA reads as TGTGCCTGGAGTGTTGGTGTGGGCACTGGAAACACCATATATTTT.

J is TRBJ1-2 and V is TRBV12-5; a possible D gene is TRBD1 (5 bases). Germline V gene data show CDR1 as LGHNT and CDR2 as FRNRAP. Trimming stripped 1 base from V and 6 bases from J, with 9 bases between. The CDR3 totals 13 residues. CDR3 bases: TGTGCTAGTGGTTTGGGGTGGGGCGATGGCTACACCTTC. It yields the protein CASGLGWGDGYTF. Looking up the rest from reference TRBV12-5 and TRBJ1-2 gives the full variable domain: DARVTQTPRHKVTEMGQEVTMRCQPILGHNTVFWYRQTMMQGLELLAYFRNRAPLDDSGMPKDRFSAEMPDATLATLKIQPSEPRDSAVYFCASGLGWGDGYTFGSGTRLTVV.

This chain connects TRBV19 to TRBJ1-2, with 7 bases matching TRBD1. Per the germline V gene, CDR1 is LNHDA and CDR2 is SQIVND (reference sequence). Unmatched junction bases numbered 13, after V lost 11 bases and J lost 4 bases. This CDR3 has 14 residues. The CDR3 is CASLSTGTVYGYTF. Written as DNA, the CDR3 is TGTGCCTCGTTATCGACCGGGACAGTCTATGGCTACACCTTC.

The V gene is TRBV6-8, the J gene TRBJ2-1; tentatively, D is TRBD2 (7 bases). V dropped 10 bases and J dropped 6 bases, with 19 bases sitting between them. The CDR3 totals 14 residues. Germline V gene lookup returns CDR1 MNHGY and CDR2 SAAAGT. The CDR3 region is CAITMEGGANEQFF. CDR3 sequence (DNA): TGTGCCATTACGATGGAGGGGGGGGCCAATGAGCAGTTCTTC.

This clone was seen a few times. The rearrangement links TRBV4-1 to TRBJ1-1; D ambiguous. CDR3 length equals 14 residues. CDR1 is MGHRA, CDR2 YSYEKL, per germline. V was pared by 1 base and J by 5 bases, with 11 bases between. CDR3 sequence (DNA): TGCGCCAGCAGCCAAGCGGGAGGCGTGACTGAAGCTTTCTTT. Protein sequence: CASSQAGGVTEAFF.

This clone was recorded at least ten times. The chain carries TRBV7-2 and TRBJ1-5; perhaps TRBD1 as D (6 bases). Trimming pared 4 bases from V and 6 bases from J, leaving 10 bases between. The CDR3 length is 13 residues. Germline V gene data show CDR1 as SGHTA and CDR2 as FQGNSA. CDR3 in amino acids: CASSSTGSQPQHF. The CDR3 DNA reads TGTGCCAGCAGCTCCACAGGGAGTCAGCCCCAGCATTTT.

This clone showed up just once. J is TRBJ2-6 and V is TRBV15; a weak D match, TRBD2 (5 bases). The CDR3 contains 16 residues. Germline-derived CDR1 and CDR2 are LNHNV and YYDKDF (reference sequence). V lost 2 bases to trimming and J lost 1 base, with 9 bases between them. CDR3 protein: CATSRSGLSGANVLTF. The CDR3 region has the DNA TGTGCCACCAGCAGATCTGGACTTTCTGGGGCCAACGTCCTGACTTTC.

The table lists this clone with a few counts. Some base is unread or ambiguous, which is why its residue reads as X. The chain couples TRBV4-1 to TRBJ2-1; perhaps TRBD2 as D (7 bases). CDR1 and CDR2 from the germline V gene are MGHRA and YSYEKL. V lost 4 bases and J 11 bases, leaving 27 bases between the germline ends. The CDR3 covers 17 residues. CDR3 region: CASSPETGQAGRNXQFF. The CDR3 nucleotides read TGCGCCAGCAGCCCCGAAACGGGACAAGCGGGAAGGAATRAGCAGTTCTTC.

The chain is built from TRBV15 and TRBJ2-3; the match to TRBD2 covers 12 bases. Looked up from germline, CDR1 is LNHNV and CDR2 is YYDKDF (reference sequence). The length of the CDR3 is 18 residues. V lost 5 bases, J lost 7 bases, and 16 bases stayed unmatched. CDR3 sequence reads: CATSVRGLAGGITHTQYF. The CDR3 nucleotides read TGTGCCACCAGCGTGAGAGGGCTAGCGGGAGGGATCACGCATACGCAGTATTTT.

The chain employs TRBV18 and TRBJ1-1; D gene unclear. V lost 7 bases and J lost 0, with 9 bases in between. This CDR3 comprises 13 residues. Germline V lookup: CDR1 KGHSH, CDR2 LQKENI. Here the CDR3 DNA reads TGTGCCAGCTTGGAAGCACTGAACACTGAAGCTTTCTTT. Encoded protein: CASLEALNTEAFF.

As DNA, the CDR3 is TGCAGCGCCTCGACAGGGTCCGCTGGCTACACCTTC. It translates to CSASTGSAGYTF. The chain links TRBV29-1 to TRBJ1-2; TRBD1 aligns across 7 bases. The CDR3 has 12 amino acids. With 7 bases clipped from V and 7 bases from J, the junction kept 9 bases outside the gene matches. CDR1 is SQVTM, CDR2 ANQGSEA, per germline.

This sequence joins TRBV29-1 and TRBJ2-7; D is undetermined. This CDR3 has 13 residues. The ends were cut back, 3 bases at V and 4 bases at J, with 13 bases in the middle. CDR1 SQVTM and CDR2 ANQGSEA come from the germline V gene. The CDR3 reads CSVDVPGRYEQYF. Here the CDR3 DNA reads TGCAGCGTTGATGTCCCGGGCCGGTACGAGCAGTACTTC.

This clone was seen more than once but under ten times. One junction end does not reproduce the germline sequence, and a read error may be involved. DNA for the CDR3: TGTGCCAGCAGTTACTCCGCTAACTATGACTACACCTTC. Translated: CASSYSANYDYTF. This chain connects TRBV6-8 to TRBJ1-2, with D unresolved. CDR3 size: 13 residues. CDR1 MNHGY and CDR2 SAAAGT come from the germline V gene.

The genes are TRBV19 and TRBJ2-3, with 7 bases lining up with TRBD1. The CDR3 loop spans 14 amino acids. With V trimmed by 8 bases and J by 0 bases, 5 bases remained unmatched. Germline V gene lookup returns CDR1 LNHDA and CDR2 SQIVND (reference sequence). CDR3 residues: CASSTGESTDTQYF. CDR3 DNA: TGTGCCAGTTCCACAGGGGAGAGCACAGATACGCAGTATTTT.

This rearrangement joins TRBV6-8 to TRBJ1-1; TRBD1 agrees at 7 bases. J lost 7 bases, V lost 0 bases, and 8 bases had no gene match. CDR3 size: 15 residues. Per germline, CDR1 MNHGY and CDR2 SAAAGT. This chain's CDR3 is CASSYSETGSIEAFF. The CDR3 DNA reads TGTGCCAGCAGTTACTCGGAGACAGGGTCTATTGAAGCTTTCTTT.

This sequence joins TRBV11-3 and TRBJ1-4; 7 bases map to TRBD1. Losses at the gene ends were 5 bases for V and 8 bases for J; bases not matched to a gene: 11. CDR3 length: 15 residues. Germline V lookup: CDR1 SGHNT, CDR2 YENEEA. The CDR3 spells CASSQGQSGGEKLFF. CDR3 in DNA: TGTGCCAGCAGCCAGGGACAGTCCGGAGGGGAAAAACTGTTTTTT.

By sample fraction, this clone is medium-sized. This chain joins TRBV11-3 and TRBJ1-4, with D possibly being TRBD1 (5 bases). Germline V gene sequence: CDR1 SGHNT, CDR2 YENEEA. The length of the CDR3 is 15 residues. V was trimmed by 5 bases and J by 8 bases, leaving 18 bases between them. CDR3 residues: CASSQGAGGGEKLFF. The DNA of the CDR3 is TGTGCCAGCAGCCAGGGAGCGGGTGGCGGAGAAAAACTGTTTTTT.

This clone was observed a handful of times. Other DNA sequences within the sample encode an identical CDR3. This chain links TRBV19 with TRBJ1-5; D not certain. The V and J ends lost 3 bases and 0 bases respectively, with 9 bases between them. Germline CDR1 and CDR2: LNHDA and SQIVND (reference sequence). The CDR3 extends over 15 amino acids. In DNA, the CDR3 is TGTGCCAGTAGTATGTCAGCTTATAGCAATCAGCCCCAGCATTTT. It translates to CASSMSAYSNQPQHF.

This clone was picked up a small number of times. This chain joins TRBV21-1 and TRBJ2-7; TRBD2 was called by the table and not checked on the DNA. TRBV21-1 is recorded as a pseudogene. The CDR3 length is 14 residues. CDR3 loop: CASSRGLAGGEQYF. The CDR3 DNA is TGTGCCAGCAGTAGGGGACTAGCGGGAGGCGAGCAGTACTTC.

Within the sample, this clone is medium-sized (0.01 to 0.1%). This chain links TRBV9 with TRBJ2-1; TRBD2 might be the D (6 bases). Per germline, CDR1 SGDLS and CDR2 YYNGEE. The CDR3 is 16 residues long. V lost 3 bases to trimming and J lost 8 bases, with 21 bases between them. Here the CDR3 reads CASSDGTFIPNDEQFF. In nucleotides, the CDR3 is TGTGCCAGCAGCGACGGGACTTTTATCCCCAACGATGAGCAGTTCTTC.

The V and J genes are TRBV18 and TRBJ1-1; D not certain. Germline V gene sequence: CDR1 KGHSH, CDR2 LQKENI. V was pared by 2 bases and J by 8 bases, with 9 bases between. The CDR3 has 12 amino acids. CDR3 DNA sequence: TGTGCCAGCTCACCAAGCGGATTGGAAGCTTTCTTT. This encodes CASSPSGLEAFF.